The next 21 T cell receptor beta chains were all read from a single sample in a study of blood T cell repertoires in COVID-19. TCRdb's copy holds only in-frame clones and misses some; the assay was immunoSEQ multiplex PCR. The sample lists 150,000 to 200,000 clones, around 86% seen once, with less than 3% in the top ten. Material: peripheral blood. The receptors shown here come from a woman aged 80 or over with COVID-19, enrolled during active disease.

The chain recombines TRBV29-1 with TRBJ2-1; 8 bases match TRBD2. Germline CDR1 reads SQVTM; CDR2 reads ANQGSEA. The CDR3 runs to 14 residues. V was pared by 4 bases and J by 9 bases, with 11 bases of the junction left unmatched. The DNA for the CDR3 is TGCAGCGTTGCCGGGACTAGTTCCATCAGTGAGCAGTTCTTC. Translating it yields CSVAGTSSISEQFF.

The DNA of the CDR3 is TGTGCCAGCAGCTTAATTAGCGGGGAGCAGTTCTTC. Translation gives CASSLISGEQFF. The chain carries TRBV7-3 and TRBJ2-1; 7 bases line up with TRBD2. Germline CDR1 SGHTA, CDR2 FQGTGA. The CDR3 has 12 residues. Trimming cost V 1 base and J 10 bases; bases outside gene matches: 1.

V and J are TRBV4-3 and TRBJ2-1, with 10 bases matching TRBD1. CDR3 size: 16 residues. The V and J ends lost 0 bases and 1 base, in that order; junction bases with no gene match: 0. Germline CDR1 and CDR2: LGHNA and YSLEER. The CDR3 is CASSQEGQGSYNEQFF. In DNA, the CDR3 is TGCGCCAGCAGCCAAGAGGGACAGGGGTCCTACAATGAGCAGTTCTTC.

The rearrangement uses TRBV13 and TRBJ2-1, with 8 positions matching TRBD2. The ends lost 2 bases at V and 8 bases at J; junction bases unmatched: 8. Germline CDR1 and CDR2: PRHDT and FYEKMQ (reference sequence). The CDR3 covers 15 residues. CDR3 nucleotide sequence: TGTGCCAGCAGCTTACGGACTAGCCCCAGGGATGAGCAGTTCTTC. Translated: CASSLRTSPRDEQFF. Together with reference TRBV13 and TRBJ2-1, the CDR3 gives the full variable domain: AAGVIQSPRHLIKEKRETATLKCYPIPRHDTVYWYQQGPGQDPQFLISFYEKMQSDKGSIPDRFSAQQFSDYHSELNMSSLELGDSALYFCASSLRTSPRDEQFFGPGTRLTVL.

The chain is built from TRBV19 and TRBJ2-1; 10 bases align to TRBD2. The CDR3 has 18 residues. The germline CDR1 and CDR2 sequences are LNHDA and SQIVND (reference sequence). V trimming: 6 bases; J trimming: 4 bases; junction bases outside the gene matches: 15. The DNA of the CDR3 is TGTGCCAGTAGCCTGATCGGAGCGGGAGGGCCTCTATACAATGAGCAGTTCTTC. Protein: CASSLIGAGGPLYNEQFF.

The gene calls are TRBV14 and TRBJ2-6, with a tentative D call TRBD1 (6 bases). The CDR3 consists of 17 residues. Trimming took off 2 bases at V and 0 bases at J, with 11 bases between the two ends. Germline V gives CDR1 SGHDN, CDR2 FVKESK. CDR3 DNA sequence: TGTGCCAGCAGCCAAATCCAGGGGAACTCTGGGGCCAACGTCCTGACTTTC. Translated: CASSQIQGNSGANVLTF.

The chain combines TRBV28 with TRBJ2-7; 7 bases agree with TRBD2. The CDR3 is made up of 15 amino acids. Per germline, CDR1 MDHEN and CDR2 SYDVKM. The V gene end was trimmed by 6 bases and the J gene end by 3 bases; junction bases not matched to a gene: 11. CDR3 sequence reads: CASSDVTSRNYEQYF. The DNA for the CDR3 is TGTGCCAGCAGCGACGTGACTAGCCGAAACTACGAGCAGTACTTC.

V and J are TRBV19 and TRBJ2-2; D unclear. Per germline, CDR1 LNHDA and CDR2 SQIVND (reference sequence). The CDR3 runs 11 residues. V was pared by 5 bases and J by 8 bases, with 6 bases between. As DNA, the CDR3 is TGTGCCAGTAGTGCGGTGGGGGAGCTGTTTTTT. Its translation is CASSAVGELFF.

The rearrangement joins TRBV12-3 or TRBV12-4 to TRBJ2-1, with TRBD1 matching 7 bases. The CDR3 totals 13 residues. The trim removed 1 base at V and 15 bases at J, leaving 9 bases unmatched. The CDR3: CASSLDQDRMRFF. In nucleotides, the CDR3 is TGTGCCAGCAGTTTAGACCAGGACAGGATGAGGTTCTTC.

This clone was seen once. This CDR3 reads CASSRGQGYYGYTF. In DNA form, the CDR3 reads TGTGCCAGCAGTCGGGGACAGGGGTACTATGGCTACACCTTC. The chain has TRBV2 and TRBJ1-2; 10 bases map to TRBD1. Trimming took 5 bases from V and 3 from J; bases not matched to a gene: 3. The CDR3 is 14 residues long. Per the germline V gene, CDR1 is SNHLY and CDR2 is FYNNEI.

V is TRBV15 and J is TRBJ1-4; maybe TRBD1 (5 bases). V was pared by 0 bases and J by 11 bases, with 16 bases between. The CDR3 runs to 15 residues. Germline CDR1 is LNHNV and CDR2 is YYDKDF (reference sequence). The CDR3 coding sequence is TGTGCCACCAGCAGAGATCTGGGTGGGGCTCGGAAACTGTTTTTT. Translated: CATSRDLGGARKLFF.

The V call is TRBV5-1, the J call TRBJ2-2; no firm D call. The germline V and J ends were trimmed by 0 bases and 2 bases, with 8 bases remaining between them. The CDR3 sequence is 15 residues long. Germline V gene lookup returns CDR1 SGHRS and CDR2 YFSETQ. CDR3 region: CASSLVRVNTGELFF. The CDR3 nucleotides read TGCGCCAGCAGCTTGGTTCGGGTTAACACCGGGGAGCTGTTTTTT.

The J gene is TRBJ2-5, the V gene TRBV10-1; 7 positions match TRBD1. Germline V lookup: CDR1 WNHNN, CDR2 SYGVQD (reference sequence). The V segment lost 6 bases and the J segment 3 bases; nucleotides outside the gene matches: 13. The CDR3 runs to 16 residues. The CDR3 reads CASREIKGQIKETQYF. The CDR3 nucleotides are TGCGCCAGCAGAGAGATTAAGGGACAGATTAAAGAGACCCAGTACTTC.

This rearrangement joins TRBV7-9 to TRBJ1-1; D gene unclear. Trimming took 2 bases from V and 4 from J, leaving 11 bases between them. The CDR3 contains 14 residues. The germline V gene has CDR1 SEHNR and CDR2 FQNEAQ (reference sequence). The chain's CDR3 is CASSLRAEGTEAFF. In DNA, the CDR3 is TGTGCCAGCAGCTTAAGGGCCGAGGGCACTGAAGCTTTCTTT.

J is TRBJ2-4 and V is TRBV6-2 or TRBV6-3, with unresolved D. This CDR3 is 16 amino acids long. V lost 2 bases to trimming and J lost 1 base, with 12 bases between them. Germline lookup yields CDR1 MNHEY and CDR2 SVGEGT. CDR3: CASSYEVVGAKNIQYF. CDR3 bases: TGTGCCAGCAGTTACGAGGTTGTTGGTGCCAAAAACATTCAGTACTTC.

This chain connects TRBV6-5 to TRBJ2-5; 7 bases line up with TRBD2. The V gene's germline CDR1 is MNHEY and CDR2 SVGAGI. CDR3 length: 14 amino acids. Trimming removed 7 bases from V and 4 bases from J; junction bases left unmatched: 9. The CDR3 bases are TGTGCCAGCATCCCGCGGAGCGGGATAGAGACCCAGTACTTC. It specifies CASIPRSGIETQYF.

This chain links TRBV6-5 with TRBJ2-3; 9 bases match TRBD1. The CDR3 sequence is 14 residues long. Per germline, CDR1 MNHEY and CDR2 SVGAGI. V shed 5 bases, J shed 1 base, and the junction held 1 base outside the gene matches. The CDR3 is CASSRDRGTDTQYF. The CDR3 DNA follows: TGTGCCAGCAGTCGGGACAGGGGCACAGATACGCAGTATTTT.

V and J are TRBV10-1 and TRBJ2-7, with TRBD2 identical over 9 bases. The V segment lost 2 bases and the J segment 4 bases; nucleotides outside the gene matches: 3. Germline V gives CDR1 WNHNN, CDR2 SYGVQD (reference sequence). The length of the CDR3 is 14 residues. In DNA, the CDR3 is TGCGCCAGCAGTGAGGGCGGGAGGGATTACGAGCAGTACTTC. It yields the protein CASSEGGRDYEQYF.

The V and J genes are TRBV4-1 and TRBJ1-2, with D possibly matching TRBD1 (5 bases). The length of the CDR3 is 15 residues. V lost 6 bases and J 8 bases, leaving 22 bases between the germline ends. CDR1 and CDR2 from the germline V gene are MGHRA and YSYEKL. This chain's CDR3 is CASRRDLGGTMGYTF. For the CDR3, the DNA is TGCGCCAGCAGGAGGGATTTGGGGGGAACAATGGGCTACACCTTC.

The chain's CDR3 is CATTPGTGPYEQYF. In nucleotides, the CDR3 is TGTGCCACCACCCCCGGGACAGGGCCTTACGAGCAGTACTTC. V gene TRBV6-2 or TRBV6-3 combines with J gene TRBJ2-7; 9 nucleotides align to TRBD1. With V trimmed by 10 bases and J by 4 bases, 11 bases remained unmatched. The CDR3 covers 14 residues. Germline CDR1 reads MNHEY; CDR2 reads SVGEGT.

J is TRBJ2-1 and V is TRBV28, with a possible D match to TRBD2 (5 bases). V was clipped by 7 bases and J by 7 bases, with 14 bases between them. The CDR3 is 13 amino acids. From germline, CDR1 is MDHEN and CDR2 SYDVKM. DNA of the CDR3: TGTGCCAGCAATGAGCGTCGGGGAAATGAGCAGTTCTTC. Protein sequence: CASNERRGNEQFF.